Listed below are T cell receptor beta chains from one sample, sequenced in a study of response to subunit inactivated influenza vaccine. TCRdb recomputed calls from the RT-PCR reads with MiXCR, one row per CDR3 protein. Of some 150,000 distinct CDR3 sequences detected, about 12% appear once; the ten largest clones hold 25% to 35%. These data were also filed under a second study, of T cells expressing NK-cell markers.

The specimen was CD8+ T cells sorted from PBMCs, collected roughly 13 days after vaccination. All receptors come from a man aged 50-59 years who received an inactivated influenza vaccine. CDR3s include the opening cysteine and the closing phenylalanine or tryptophan. The order of the fields is J gene, clone size, D gene, CDR3 length, V gene, CDR3 DNA, CDR3 protein. The D gene is left open where the match is weak. Size values are once, few and many counts, or a class for expanded clones, and some rows have none.

TRBJ1-5,NA,NA,15,TRBV27,TGTGCCAGCAGTTTATCGGCAGGGGGCAATCAGCCCCAGCATTTT,CASSLSAGGNQPQHF
TRBJ2-2,many,TRBD1,18,TRBV7-3,TGTGCCAGCAGCCTATACTCCGGGACAGGGGGCGCGGTCGGGGAGCTGTTTTTT,CASSLYSGTGGAVGELFF
TRBJ2-7,NA,NA,16,TRBV4-3,TGCGCCAGCAGCCAAGAGGCGAGGGGCCGGGGCTACGAGCAGTACTTC,CASSQEARGRGYEQYF
TRBJ1-6,NA,NA,16,TRBV20-1,TGCAGTGCTAGAGATGTCGGCCAGCCCGGAGGTTCACCCCTCCACTTT,CSARDVGQPGGSPLHF
TRBJ2-3,NA,NA,15,TRBV5-1,TGCGCCAGCAGCTTGGAGGGCGGGAAGACAGATACGCAGTATTTT,CASSLEGGKTDTQYF
TRBJ2-7,NA,TRBD1,13,TRBV9,TGTGCCAGCAGCTACGGCAGGGGGAACGAGCAGTACTTC,CASSYGRGNEQYF
TRBJ2-7,few,TRBD1,13,TRBV6-6,TGTGCCAGCAACCCGGGACAGGGCCACGAGCAGTACTTC,CASNPGQGHEQYF
TRBJ1-6,few,TRBD1,13,TRBV20-1,TGCAGTGCCGGGACAGCCGGGGATTCACCCCTCCACTTT,CSAGTAGDSPLHF
TRBJ2-1,NA,TRBD2,17,TRBV10-3,TGTGCCATCTCGACCGGGACTAGCGGAACACCCTACAATGAGCAGTTCTTC,CAISTGTSGTPYNEQFF
TRBJ2-1,few,NA,15,TRBV5-1,TGCGCCAGCAGCCAATTTAGCGGCCCCCTCAATGAGCAGTTCTTC,CASSQFSGPLNEQFF
TRBJ2-1,few,TRBD2,16,TRBV6-2/TRBV6-3,TGTGCCAGCAGTTACTCGAGCCTAGCGGGCTACAATGAGCAGTTCTTC,CASSYSSLAGYNEQFF
TRBJ1-5,NA,TRBD1,13,TRBV12-5,TGTGCTAGTGCCAGGGGGGGCGGACAGCCCCAGCATTTT,CASARGGGQPQHF
TRBJ2-2,NA,NA,14,TRBV28,TGTGCCAGTACGGGGGGCCCGAACACCGGGGAGCTGTTTTTT,CASTGGPNTGELFF
TRBJ2-1,few,TRBD1,16,TRBV4-3,TGCGCCAGCAGCCAAGATATGGGACAGGGGTTCAATGAGCAGTTCTTC,CASSQDMGQGFNEQFF
TRBJ2-3,many,NA,13,TRBV9,TGTGCCAGCAGCGGGTCTAGCACAGATACGCAGTATTTT,CASSGSSTDTQYF
TRBJ2-4,NA,NA,15,TRBV4-2,TGTGCCAGCAGCCAAGATCCAGACCTTAAAAACATTCAGTACTTC,CASSQDPDLKNIQYF
TRBJ2-7,few,NA,12,TRBV5-6,TGTGCCAGCAGCTCCCTTAGTGCCGAGCAGTACTTC,CASSSLSAEQYF
TRBJ2-3,NA,NA,17,TRBV14,TGTGCCAGCAGCCTCCACCCGACCTCGATGGGGTCAGATACGCAGTATTTT,CASSLHPTSMGSDTQYF
TRBJ2-1,few,TRBD2,13,TRBV27,TGTGCCAGCAGTTTGGGTAGCGGGAGTGGGCAGTTCTTC,CASSLGSGSGQFF
TRBJ2-7,many,TRBD1,12,TRBV25-1,TGTGCCAGCAGAACAGGGGGCAGCGAGCAGTACTTC,CASRTGGSEQYF
TRBJ2-6,few,NA,11,TRBV4-3,TGCGCCTCCAGTGGGGCCAACGTCCTGACTTTC,CASSGANVLTF
TRBJ2-7,NA,NA,15,TRBV12-3/TRBV12-4,TGTGCCAGCAGTTCCCCCCGGGGAGCAGGCTACGAGCAGTACTTC,CASSSPRGAGYEQYF
TRBJ2-1,NA,TRBD2,15,TRBV27,TGTGCCAGCAGCCCGACTAGCGGGAACTACAATGAGCAGTTCTTC,CASSPTSGNYNEQFF